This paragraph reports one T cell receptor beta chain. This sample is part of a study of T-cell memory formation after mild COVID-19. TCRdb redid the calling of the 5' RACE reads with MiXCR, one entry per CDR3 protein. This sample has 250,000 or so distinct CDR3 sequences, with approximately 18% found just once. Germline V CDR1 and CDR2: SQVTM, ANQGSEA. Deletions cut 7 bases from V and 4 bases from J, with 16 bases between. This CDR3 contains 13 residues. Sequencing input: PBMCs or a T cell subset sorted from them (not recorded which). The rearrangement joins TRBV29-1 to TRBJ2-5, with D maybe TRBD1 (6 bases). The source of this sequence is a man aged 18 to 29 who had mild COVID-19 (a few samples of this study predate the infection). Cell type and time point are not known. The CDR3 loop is CSARWTAGETQYF. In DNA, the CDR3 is TGCAGCGCCAGATGGACAGCCGGAGAGACCCAGTACTTC.